What follows are 22 T cell receptor beta chains derived from one specimen sequenced in a study of blood T cell repertoires in COVID-19. Sequenced by immunoSEQ multiplex PCR; TCRdb stores in-frame clones only, minus some. The sample lists approximately 230,000 clones; approximately 79% were seen once. Sequencing was done on a sample of peripheral blood. The source is a woman between 35 and 50 years old with active or convalescent COVID-19.

The genes are TRBV6-4 and TRBJ2-3; 10 nucleotides align to TRBD2. Germline CDR1 is MRHNA and CDR2 is SNTAGT. V shed 8 bases, J shed 1 base, and the junction held 9 bases outside the gene matches. The CDR3 loop spans 16 amino acids. The CDR3, as DNA: TGTGCCAGCTCCCCTGGCAGCGGGGGGGGCACAGATACGCAGTATTTT. The encoded protein is CASSPGSGGGTDTQYF.

The CDR3 DNA is TGTGCCAGCAGCTTGAACCCCGGGACAGTCGGGGAAAAACTGTTTTTT. This sequence encodes CASSLNPGTVGEKLFF. V usage is TRBV5-4 and J usage is TRBJ1-4; 7 nucleotides match TRBD1. This CDR3 region has 16 residues. Trimming cost V 1 base and J 8 bases; bases outside gene matches: 11. Germline CDR1 SGHNT, CDR2 YYREEE (reference sequence).

About this clone itself: At one end, the junction sequence differs from germline, possibly due to a read error. The chain employs TRBV4-1 and TRBJ2-1, with 13 bases matching TRBD2. CDR1 is MGHRA, CDR2 YSYEKL, per germline. This CDR3 region has 17 residues. DNA for the CDR3: TGCGCCCGCAGCCGGGGGGGACTAGCGGGATTCTACAATGAGCAGTTCTTC. Its translation is CARSRGGLAGFYNEQFF.

The CDR3 nucleotides read TGTGCCAGCAGTAGGGGAGATACGCAGTATTTT. Protein: CASSRGDTQYF. This rearrangement joins TRBV6-5 to TRBJ2-3, with D possibly matching TRBD1 (5 bases). There are 11 residues in the CDR3. The V gene lost 5 bases and the J gene lost 5 bases, with 5 bases spanning the gap. The germline gives CDR1 MNHEY, CDR2 SVGAGI.

This chain joins TRBV28 and TRBJ2-7, with TRBD2 matching 8 bases. The CDR3 length is 15 residues. Unmatched junction bases numbered 10, after V lost 6 bases and J lost 3 bases. The germline V gene has CDR1 MDHEN and CDR2 SYDVKM. The CDR3 DNA is TGTGCCAGCAGCCCCGCCAGCGGGGGCGACTACGAGCAGTACTTC. Translated, it gives CASSPASGGDYEQYF.

V usage is TRBV6-5 and J usage is TRBJ1-6; 7 nucleotides match TRBD1. The trim removed 2 bases at V and 7 bases at J, leaving 5 bases unmatched. In germline, CDR1 is MNHEY, CDR2 SVGAGI. This CDR3 is built from 15 residues. CDR3 DNA: TGTGCCAGCAGTTACACCGGGACAGAGAATTCACCCCTCCACTTT. The encoded protein is CASSYTGTENSPLHF.

The chain couples TRBV19 to TRBJ1-5; TRBD1 might be the D (5 bases). Germline CDR1 reads LNHDA; CDR2 reads SQIVND (reference sequence). V lost 6 bases, J lost 3 bases, and 12 bases lay in between. This CDR3 region has 14 residues. The CDR3 spells CASSSDSFNQPQHF. DNA for the CDR3: TGTGCCAGTAGCAGTGACAGCTTCAATCAGCCCCAGCATTTT.

This clone was seen only a few times. This sequence joins TRBV29-1 and TRBJ1-2; TRBD1 agrees at 7 bases. The CDR3 has 13 residues. The V gene end was trimmed by 1 base and the J gene end by 4 bases; junction bases not matched to a gene: 3. Germline V gene data show CDR1 as SQVTM and CDR2 as ANQGSEA. The CDR3 region is CSVEGGGGYGYTF. The CDR3 DNA follows: TGCAGCGTTGAAGGAGGGGGCGGCTATGGCTACACCTTC.

This chain connects TRBV28 to TRBJ2-7, with D possibly matching TRBD2 (6 bases). CDR1 is MDHEN, CDR2 SYDVKM, per germline. V was pared by 4 bases and J by 7 bases, with 11 bases between. The CDR3 runs to 12 residues. DNA for the CDR3: TGTGCCAGCAGTTGGGCGGGAAGGGAGCAGTACGTC. Translating it yields CASSWAGREQYV.

The chain carries TRBV5-1 and TRBJ1-2; the match to TRBD1 covers 10 bases. Trimming took 3 bases from V and 3 from J; bases not matched to a gene: 2. This CDR3 is built from 14 residues. CDR1 and CDR2 (germline): SGHRS, YFSETQ. The CDR3 loop reads CASSWGTGDYGYTF. The CDR3 DNA reads as TGCGCCAGCAGCTGGGGGACAGGGGACTATGGCTACACCTTC.

V gene TRBV6-1 combines with J gene TRBJ2-3; 7 bases are a match to TRBD1. Unmatched junction bases numbered 11, after V lost 2 bases and J lost 6 bases. Germline V gene data show CDR1 as MNHNS and CDR2 as SASEGT. This CDR3 spans 16 amino acids. Written as DNA, the CDR3 is TGTGCCAGCAGTGAAATCTGGGGAAAGGGGGCGGATACGCAGTATTTT. This codes for CASSEIWGKGADTQYF.

This clone turned up a few times. The J gene is TRBJ2-2, the V gene TRBV3-1 (or the pseudogene TRBV3-2), with D perhaps matching TRBD1 (6 bases). V lost 8 bases to trimming and J lost 5 bases, with 12 bases between them. Germline loops: CDR1 LGHDT, CDR2 YNNKEL (reference sequence). This CDR3 is built from 13 residues. The CDR3 spells CASDSRGTGELFF. In nucleotides, the CDR3 is TGTGCCAGCGACAGTAGGGGGACCGGGGAGCTGTTTTTT.

The rearrangement joins TRBV19 to TRBJ1-2; no reliable D call. This CDR3 has 14 amino acids. The V end was cut by 7 bases, the J end by 3 bases, with 15 bases between. Per germline, CDR1 LNHDA and CDR2 SQIVND (reference sequence). The CDR3 DNA sequence: TGTGCCAGTACCCACACCAGGATGGACTATGGCTACACCTTC. Encoded protein: CASTHTRMDYGYTF.

The chain combines TRBV29-1 with TRBJ1-6; D gene unclear. The CDR3 contains 14 residues. Germline V CDR1 and CDR2: SQVTM, ANQGSEA. V dropped 2 bases and J dropped 9 bases, with 14 bases sitting between them. The CDR3 DNA reads as TGCAGCGTTGAACCTGCGGCTGTAGGTTCACCCCTCCACTTT. The encoded protein is CSVEPAAVGSPLHF. The variable domain in full, with the rest retrieved from reference TRBV29-1 and TRBJ1-6, is SAVISQKPSRDICQRGTSLTIQCQVDSQVTMMFWYRQQPGQSLTLIATANQGSEATYESGFVIDKFPISRPNLTFSTLTVSNMSPEDSSIYLCSVEPAAVGSPLHFGNGTRLTVT.

This chain links TRBV6-5 with TRBJ2-1; D remains unclear. Germline-derived CDR1 and CDR2 are MNHEY and SVGAGI. The length of the CDR3 is 15 residues. The ends were cut back, 4 bases at V and 4 bases at J, with 14 bases in the middle. CDR3 loop: CASSFSSSFYNEQFF. Here the CDR3 DNA reads TGTGCCAGCAGTTTTTCTTCTAGTTTTTACAATGAGCAGTTCTTC.

This clone was detected only once. The rearrangement joins TRBV15 to TRBJ1-1, with 8 bases lining up with TRBD1. The germline CDR1 and CDR2 sequences are LNHNV and YYDKDF (reference sequence). The CDR3 contains 14 residues. J was trimmed by 5 bases and V by 4 bases; bases with no gene match: 6. CDR3: CATSMTGAGTEAFF. In DNA form, the CDR3 reads TGTGCCACCAGCATGACAGGGGCCGGGACTGAAGCTTTCTTT.

The V call is TRBV27, the J call TRBJ2-7, with D possibly being TRBD1 (5 bases). This CDR3 spans 14 amino acids. V was shortened by 5 bases and J by 0 bases, with 11 bases between the two germline ends. Per the germline V gene, CDR1 is MNHEY and CDR2 is SMNVEV (reference sequence). CDR3 DNA sequence: TGTGCCAGCAGTGCTCTTACAGGCTCCTACGAGCAGTACTTC. Amino acid sequence: CASSALTGSYEQYF.

The J gene is TRBJ1-1, the V gene TRBV19; 7 bases map to TRBD1. Germline trimming cut 4 bases from V and 6 bases from J; bases unmatched to any gene: 14. Germline V CDR1 and CDR2: LNHDA, SQIVND (reference sequence). The CDR3 covers 16 residues. The CDR3 protein is CASSKSYRDRRPEAFF. The CDR3 DNA sequence: TGTGCCAGTAGTAAGAGTTACCGGGACAGACGACCTGAAGCTTTCTTT. Combining the CDR3 with reference TRBV19 and TRBJ1-1 gives the whole variable domain DGGITQSPKYLFRKEGQNVTLSCEQNLNHDAMYWYRQDPGQGLRLIYYSQIVNDFQKGDIAEGYSVSREKKESFPLTVTSAQKNPTAFYLCASSKSYRDRRPEAFFGQGTRLTVV.

The V and J genes are TRBV19 and TRBJ1-2; D is unresolved. Trimming stripped 3 bases from V and 4 bases from J, with 12 bases between. The CDR3 is 14 amino acids. Germline values: CDR1 LNHDA, CDR2 SQIVND (reference sequence). The CDR3 here is CASSMIRSTYGYTF. CDR3 nucleotide sequence: TGTGCCAGTAGTATGATCAGGTCAACCTATGGCTACACCTTC. Supplemented by reference TRBV19 and TRBJ1-2, the full variable domain reads DGGITQSPKYLFRKEGQNVTLSCEQNLNHDAMYWYRQDPGQGLRLIYYSQIVNDFQKGDIAEGYSVSREKKESFPLTVTSAQKNPTAFYLCASSMIRSTYGYTFGSGTRLTVV.

This rearrangement joins TRBV14 to TRBJ2-6, with D perhaps matching TRBD1 (5 bases). With 2 bases removed from V and 5 bases from J, the gap between germline ends came to 10 bases. Germline V CDR1 and CDR2: SGHDN, FVKESK. This CDR3 has 15 amino acids. As DNA, the CDR3 is TGTGCCAGCAGCCAAAGACAGCTCCGGGCCAACGTCCTGACTTTC. This translates into CASSQRQLRANVLTF.

Written as DNA, the CDR3 is TGTGCCACCGCCGGGGGGGTGAACACTGAAGCTTTCTTT. Residues: CATAGGVNTEAFF. The chain joins TRBV15 to TRBJ1-1, with D possibly being TRBD1 (5 bases). The CDR3 length is 13 residues. Trimming cost V 8 bases and J 0 bases, with 10 bases left between them. Germline-derived CDR1 and CDR2 are LNHNV and YYDKDF (reference sequence).

This chain joins TRBV30 and TRBJ1-6; D is perhaps TRBD1 (6 bases). Germline CDR1 is GTSNPN and CDR2 is SVGIG (reference sequence). Trimming shortened V by 3 bases and J by 7 bases, and 13 bases separated the two germline ends. The CDR3 spans 14 residues. DNA of the CDR3: TGTGCCTGGAGGGTGGGGGCGCCGAATTCACCCCTCCACTTT. The encoded protein is CAWRVGAPNSPLHF.